Below, 22 T cell receptor beta chains from the same sample are listed, as sequenced in a study of blood T cell repertoires in COVID-19. Clones were sequenced by immunoSEQ multiplex PCR, and TCRdb holds only the in-frame ones, with some missing. This sample carries some 270,000 clones, around 81% of them seen once, and the ten largest clones take around 3.7%. Sequenced input: PBMCs or T cells enriched from blood (not recorded which). The receptors stem from a man aged 45-65 years who had recovered from COVID-19.

This clone appeared a single time. Written as DNA, the CDR3 is TGTGCCAGCAGTTTTCGGGTCGATTTTAATGAAAAACTGTTTTTT. Protein sequence: CASSFRVDFNEKLFF. The chain employs TRBV27 and TRBJ1-4; D remains unclear. Germline V lookup: CDR1 MNHEY, CDR2 SMNVEV (reference sequence). CDR3 length: 15 residues. V lost 3 bases and J lost 4, with 12 bases in between.

The rearrangement links TRBV18 to TRBJ1-1; tentative D call: TRBD1 (6 bases). The CDR3 extends over 13 amino acids. CDR1 is KGHSH, CDR2 LQKENI, per germline. V lost 7 bases and J lost 0, with 9 bases in between. For the CDR3, the DNA is TGTGCCAGCTACAGGGAAATGAACACTGAAGCTTTCTTT. It yields the protein CASYREMNTEAFF.

This chain links TRBV11-2 with TRBJ1-2, with D perhaps TRBD1 (6 bases). V dropped 0 bases and J dropped 6 bases, with 20 bases sitting between them. Looked up from germline, CDR1 is SGHAT and CDR2 is FQNNGV. This CDR3 contains 17 residues. The CDR3 DNA is TGTGCCAGCAGCTTAGAAAGGGGGATCCGGATAGGTAATGGCTACACCTTC. Protein sequence: CASSLERGIRIGNGYTF.

This chain joins TRBV6-6 and TRBJ2-1; 14 positions agree with TRBD2. CDR1 and CDR2 (germline): MNHNY, SVGAGI (reference sequence). The CDR3 sequence is 17 residues long. Trimming cost V 6 bases and J 9 bases; bases outside gene matches: 13. The CDR3: CASSRTTSGRGEAEQFF. The DNA of the CDR3 is TGTGCCAGCAGCCGAACGACTAGCGGGAGGGGGGAAGCTGAGCAGTTCTTC.

This chain links TRBV29-1 with TRBJ2-5; TRBD2 aligns across 9 bases. Germline V CDR1 and CDR2: SQVTM, ANQGSEA. Unmatched junction bases numbered 3, after V lost 0 bases and J lost 4 bases. The CDR3 contains 14 residues. CDR3 residues: CSVEDVREGETQYF. The DNA for the CDR3 is TGCAGCGTTGAAGATGTGCGGGAGGGAGAGACCCAGTACTTC.

The chain recombines TRBV10-3 with TRBJ2-5, with D maybe TRBD1 (6 bases). CDR1 is ENHRY and CDR2 is SYGVKD in the germline V gene. This CDR3 comprises 14 residues. Trimming shortened V by 6 bases and J by 0 bases, and 11 bases separated the two germline ends. The CDR3 region is CAIRAGQYQETQYF. DNA of the CDR3: TGTGCCATCAGAGCCGGACAGTACCAAGAGACCCAGTACTTC.

The chain combines TRBV7-9 with TRBJ1-4; TRBD1 is a possible D gene (6 bases). The CDR3 consists of 17 residues. Germline CDR1 is SEHNR and CDR2 is FQNEAQ (reference sequence). Trimming removed 0 bases at V and 3 bases at J, with 14 bases between. The CDR3 DNA reads as TGTGCCAGCAGCTTAGCGACCAGGGGTCCAGCTAATGAAAAACTGTTTTTT. Translated, it gives CASSLATRGPANEKLFF.

V usage is TRBV7-2 and J usage is TRBJ2-7; the match to TRBD1 covers 9 bases. CDR1 is SGHTA, CDR2 FQGNSA, per germline. The ends lost 1 base at V and 2 bases at J; junction bases unmatched: 3. The CDR3 spans 15 residues. CDR3 loop: CASSLVWDRAYEQYF. CDR3 nucleotides: TGTGCCAGCAGCTTAGTTTGGGACAGGGCCTACGAGCAGTACTTC.

The chain carries TRBV27 and TRBJ2-2; 11 nucleotides match TRBD2. The CDR3 loop spans 19 amino acids. Germline V CDR1 and CDR2: MNHEY, SMNVEV (reference sequence). V shed 2 bases and J 5 bases; nucleotides not matched to a gene: 13. The CDR3 loop is CASSLGLARLAGFTGELFF. As DNA, the CDR3 is TGTGCCAGCAGTTTAGGGCTAGCTAGACTAGCGGGGTTTACCGGGGAGCTGTTTTTT.

This clone was recorded once. The chain recombines TRBV7-8 with TRBJ2-5, with 8 bases that match TRBD2. Germline CDR1 reads SGHVS; CDR2 reads FQNEAQ. The CDR3 length is 16 residues. Trimming at V came to 7 bases and at J to 5 bases, leaving 15 bases not matched to a gene. The CDR3 spells CASTLSSGRWDETQYF. CDR3 in DNA: TGTGCCAGCACCCTTTCGAGCGGGAGATGGGATGAGACCCAGTACTTC.

This chain links TRBV9 with TRBJ1-3, with a weak D call TRBD1 (6 bases). Germline V gene lookup returns CDR1 SGDLS and CDR2 YYNGEE. The CDR3 has 16 residues. V lost 0 bases, J lost 4 bases, and 14 bases lay in between. CDR3 region: CASSVEVRGTGNTIYF. In DNA, the CDR3 is TGTGCCAGCAGCGTAGAGGTCAGGGGCACGGGAAACACCATATATTTT.

The chain joins TRBV7-9 to TRBJ1-1; no firm D call. Deletions cut 4 bases from V and 3 bases from J, with 3 bases between. The CDR3 loop spans 11 amino acids. Germline assignment: CDR1 SEHNR and CDR2 FQNEAQ (reference sequence). The DNA for the CDR3 is TGTGCCAGCAGCTCGGACACTGAAGCTTTCTTT. This translates into CASSSDTEAFF.

This chain connects TRBV7-2 to TRBJ1-5, with D hard to call. V gave up 2 bases and J gave up 0 bases, with 8 bases separating them. In germline, CDR1 is SGHTA, CDR2 FQGNSA. This CDR3 region has 15 residues. The CDR3 here is CASSLIHNSNQPQHF. The CDR3 region has the DNA TGTGCCAGCAGCTTAATCCACAATAGCAATCAGCCCCAGCATTTT.

V gene TRBV30 combines with J gene TRBJ2-2; D gene unclear. This CDR3 is built from 12 residues. The germline gives CDR1 GTSNPN, CDR2 SVGIG (reference sequence). Deletions cut 2 bases from V and 5 bases from J, with 6 bases between. The CDR3 loop reads CAWSLQTGELFF. CDR3 DNA: TGTGCCTGGAGTCTCCAGACCGGGGAGCTGTTTTTT.

The chain joins TRBV7-9 to TRBJ2-3, with D uncertain. V lost 5 bases to trimming and J lost 4 bases, with 10 bases between them. The CDR3 contains 13 residues. Germline lookup yields CDR1 SEHNR and CDR2 FQNEAQ (reference sequence). CDR3 sequence (DNA): TGTGCCAGCAGCCGTCGCCCGGCAGATACGCAGTATTTT. This gives the protein CASSRRPADTQYF.

The V call is TRBV30, the J call TRBJ2-5, with a weak D call TRBD2 (6 bases). The CDR3 totals 13 residues. Trimming took off 4 bases at V and 9 bases at J, with 18 bases between the two ends. Germline V gene data show CDR1 as GTSNPN and CDR2 as SVGIG (reference sequence). DNA for the CDR3: TGTGCCTGGATCGCGGGACCCCCGGGGGCCCAGTACTTC. Its protein is CAWIAGPPGAQYF.

The chain joins TRBV11-2 to TRBJ2-1; possibly TRBD1 for D (5 bases). V lost 4 bases to trimming and J lost 9 bases, with 19 bases between them. This CDR3 region has 15 residues. Germline loops: CDR1 SGHAT, CDR2 FQNNGV. The CDR3, as DNA: TGTGCCAGCAGCTCCGCCCCCGACAGTCGGTTTGAGCAGTTCTTC. This gives the protein CASSSAPDSRFEQFF. Using reference TRBV11-2 and TRBJ2-1 for the parts outside the CDR3, the full variable domain is EAGVAQSPRYKIIEKRQSVAFWCNPISGHATLYWYQQILGQGPKLLIQFQNNGVVDDSQLPKDRFSAERLKGVDSTLKIQPAKLEDSAVYLCASSSAPDSRFEQFFGPGTRLTVL.

The chain has TRBV6-2 or TRBV6-3 and TRBJ2-1, with 10 bases that match TRBD2. The CDR3 length is 15 residues. CDR1 and CDR2 (germline): MNHEY, SVGEGT. J gave up 4 bases and V 0 bases, and 0 bases lay outside the gene matches. This chain's CDR3 is CASSYSAGGYNEQFF. CDR3 coding DNA: TGTGCCAGCAGTTACTCAGCGGGGGGGTACAATGAGCAGTTCTTC.

The rearrangement links TRBV6-9 to TRBJ1-2, with 9 positions matching TRBD1. CDR3 length equals 17 residues. V shed 5 bases, J shed 3 bases, and the junction held 13 bases outside the gene matches. Germline CDR1 is MNHGY and CDR2 is SVAAGI. The DNA for the CDR3 is TGTGCCAGCAGTCTTGACAGGGGGGCTTCGGTCCACTATGGCTACACCTTC. This encodes CASSLDRGASVHYGYTF.

The rearrangement uses TRBV9 and TRBJ2-6; TRBD1 aligns across 7 bases. J gave up 2 bases and V 7 bases, and 12 bases lay outside the gene matches. CDR3 length equals 17 residues. Germline V gives CDR1 SGDLS, CDR2 YYNGEE. This CDR3 reads CASGEAGGKAGANVLTF. As DNA, the CDR3 is TGTGCCAGCGGAGAGGCAGGGGGAAAGGCTGGGGCCAACGTCCTGACTTTC. Looking up the rest from reference TRBV9 and TRBJ2-6 gives the full variable domain: DSGVTQTPKHLITATGQRVTLRCSPRSGDLSVYWYQQSLDQGLQFLIQYYNGEERAKGNILERFSAQQFPDLHSELNLSSLELGDSALYFCASGEAGGKAGANVLTFGAGSRLTVL.

The chain couples TRBV15 to TRBJ1-2, with 7 positions matching TRBD1. Trimming removed 9 bases from V and 3 bases from J; junction bases left unmatched: 7. Germline assignment: CDR1 LNHNV and CDR2 YYDKDF (reference sequence). The CDR3 spans 13 residues. The CDR3, as DNA: TGTGCCACTGGAGCCGGGACAGACTATGGCTACACCTTC. As protein: CATGAGTDYGYTF.

This sequence joins TRBV10-2 and TRBJ2-5, with 9 positions matching TRBD1. The ends lost 5 bases at V and 0 bases at J; junction bases unmatched: 1. Germline CDR1 is WSHSY and CDR2 is SAAADI. There are 14 residues in the CDR3. The CDR3 loop reads CASSRDRDQETQYF. The CDR3 nucleotides are TGCGCCAGCAGTCGGGACAGGGACCAAGAGACCCAGTACTTC.